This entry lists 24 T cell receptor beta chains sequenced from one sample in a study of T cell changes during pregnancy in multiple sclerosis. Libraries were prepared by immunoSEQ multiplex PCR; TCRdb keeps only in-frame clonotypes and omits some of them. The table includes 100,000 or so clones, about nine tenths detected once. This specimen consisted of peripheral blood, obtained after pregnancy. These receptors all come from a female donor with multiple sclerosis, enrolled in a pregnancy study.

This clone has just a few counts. The CDR3 DNA is TGTGCCAGCAGCTTAGACTCCGTCAGGGGAGATGAGACCCAGTACTTC. Translating it yields CASSLDSVRGDETQYF. The chain recombines TRBV11-3 with TRBJ2-5; maybe TRBD1 (6 bases). CDR3 length: 16 amino acids. Trimming left V 0 bases short and J 5 bases short, with 16 bases between. Germline lookup yields CDR1 SGHNT and CDR2 YENEEA. Using reference TRBV11-3 and TRBJ2-5 for the parts outside the CDR3, the full variable domain is EAGVVQSPRYKIIEKKQPVAFWCNPISGHNTLYWYLQNLGQGPELLIRYENEEAVDDSQLPKDRFSAERLKGVDSTLKIQPAELGDSAVYLCASSLDSVRGDETQYFGPGTRLLVL.

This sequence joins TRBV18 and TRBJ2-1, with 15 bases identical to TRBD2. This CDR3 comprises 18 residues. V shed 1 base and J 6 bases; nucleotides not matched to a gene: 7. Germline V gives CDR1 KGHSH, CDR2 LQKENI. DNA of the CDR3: TGTGCCAGCTCACCACGGGGACTAGCGGGGGGAAGATTCAATGAGCAGTTCTTC. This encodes CASSPRGLAGGRFNEQFF.

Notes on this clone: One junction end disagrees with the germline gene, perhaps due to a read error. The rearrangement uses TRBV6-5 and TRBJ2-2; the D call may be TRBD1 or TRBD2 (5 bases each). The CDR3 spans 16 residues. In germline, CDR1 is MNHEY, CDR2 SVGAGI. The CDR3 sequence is CASSYRPGLRTGELFF. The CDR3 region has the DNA TGTGCCAGTAGTTACAGGCCCGGACTGCGCACCGGGGAGCTGTTTTTT.

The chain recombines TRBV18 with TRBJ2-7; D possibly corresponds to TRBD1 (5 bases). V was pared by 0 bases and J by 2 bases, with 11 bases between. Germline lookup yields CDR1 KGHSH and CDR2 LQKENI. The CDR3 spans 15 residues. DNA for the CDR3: TGTGCCAGCTCACCACCATCCAGGGAACCCTACGAGCAGTACTTC. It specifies CASSPPSREPYEQYF. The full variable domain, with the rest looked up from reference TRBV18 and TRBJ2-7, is NAGVMQNPRHLVRRRGQEARLRCSPMKGHSHVYWYRQLPEEGLKFMVYLQKENIIDESGMPKERFSAEFPKEGPSILRIQQVVRGDSAAYFCASSPPSREPYEQYFGPGTRLTVT.

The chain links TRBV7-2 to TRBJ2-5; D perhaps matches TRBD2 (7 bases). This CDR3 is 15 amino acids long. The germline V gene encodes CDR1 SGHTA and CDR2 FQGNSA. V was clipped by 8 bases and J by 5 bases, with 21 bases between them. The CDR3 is CASGEWGGLVETQYF. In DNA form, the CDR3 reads TGTGCCAGCGGGGAGTGGGGGGGCTTGGTTGAGACCCAGTACTTC.

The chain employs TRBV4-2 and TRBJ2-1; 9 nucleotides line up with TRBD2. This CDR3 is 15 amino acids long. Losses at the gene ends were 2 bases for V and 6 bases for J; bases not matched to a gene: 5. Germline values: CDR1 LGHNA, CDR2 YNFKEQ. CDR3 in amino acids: CASSQPLAGLNEQFF. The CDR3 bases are TGTGCCAGCAGCCAACCGCTAGCGGGGCTCAATGAGCAGTTCTTC.

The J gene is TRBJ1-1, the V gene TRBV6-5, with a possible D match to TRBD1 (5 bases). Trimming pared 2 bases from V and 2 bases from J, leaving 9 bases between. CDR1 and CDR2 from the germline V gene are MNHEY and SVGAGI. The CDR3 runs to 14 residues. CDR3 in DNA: TGTGCCAGCAGTTACCGACAGACTAACACTGAAGCTTTCTTT. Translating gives CASSYRQTNTEAFF.

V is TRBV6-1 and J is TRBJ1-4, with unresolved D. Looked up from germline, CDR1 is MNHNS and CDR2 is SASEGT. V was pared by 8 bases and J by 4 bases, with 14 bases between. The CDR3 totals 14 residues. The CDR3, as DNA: TGTGCCAGCCAAGGCGGATTAGGTAATGAAAAACTGTTTTTT. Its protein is CASQGGLGNEKLFF.

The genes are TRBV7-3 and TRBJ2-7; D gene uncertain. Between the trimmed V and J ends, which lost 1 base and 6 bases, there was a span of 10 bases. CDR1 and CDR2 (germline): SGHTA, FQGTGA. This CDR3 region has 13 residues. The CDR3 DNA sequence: TGTGCCAGCAGCTTAATCGAGAGATCCGAGCAGTACTTC. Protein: CASSLIERSEQYF.

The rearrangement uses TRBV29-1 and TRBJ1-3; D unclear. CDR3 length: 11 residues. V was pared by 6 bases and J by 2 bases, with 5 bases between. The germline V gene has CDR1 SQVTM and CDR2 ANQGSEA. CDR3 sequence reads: CSVAAGNTIYF. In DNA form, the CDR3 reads TGCAGCGTGGCTGCTGGAAACACCATATATTTT.

CDR3 coding DNA: TGTTCCTTCAATCAGCCCCAGCATTTT. Translating gives CSFNQPQHF. This chain joins TRBV6-4 and TRBJ1-5; unclear D gene. The germline V gene encodes CDR1 MRHNA and CDR2 SNTAGT. The length of the CDR3 is 9 residues.

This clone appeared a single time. CDR3 loop: CATRLGPAGNEQFF. Here the CDR3 DNA reads TGCGCCACCCGACTAGGCCCGGCGGGCAATGAGCAGTTCTTC. The chain employs TRBV5-1 and TRBJ2-1; TRBD2 is a possible D gene (6 bases). This CDR3 is built from 14 residues. The V gene's germline CDR1 is SGHRS and CDR2 YFSETQ. V lost 9 bases, J lost 6 bases, and 19 bases lay in between.

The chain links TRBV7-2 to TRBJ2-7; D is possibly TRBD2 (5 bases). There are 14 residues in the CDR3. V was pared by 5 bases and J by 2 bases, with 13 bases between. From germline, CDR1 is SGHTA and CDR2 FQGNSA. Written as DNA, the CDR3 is TGTGCCAGCAGCGTACTAGTTCTTCCCTACGAGCAGTACTTC. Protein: CASSVLVLPYEQYF.

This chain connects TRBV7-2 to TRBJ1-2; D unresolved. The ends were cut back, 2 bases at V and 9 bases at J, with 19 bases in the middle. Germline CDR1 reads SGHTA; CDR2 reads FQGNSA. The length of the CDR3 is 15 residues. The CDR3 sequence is CASSLSTARSQSYTF. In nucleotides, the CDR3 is TGTGCCAGCAGCTTATCAACAGCCCGATCCCAAAGCTACACCTTC.

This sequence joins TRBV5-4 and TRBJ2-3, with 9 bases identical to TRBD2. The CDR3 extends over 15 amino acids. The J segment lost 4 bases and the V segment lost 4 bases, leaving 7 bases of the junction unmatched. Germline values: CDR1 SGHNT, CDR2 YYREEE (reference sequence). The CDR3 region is CASSPLAGRSDTQYF. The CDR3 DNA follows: TGTGCCAGCAGCCCACTAGCGGGTCGGTCAGATACGCAGTATTTT.

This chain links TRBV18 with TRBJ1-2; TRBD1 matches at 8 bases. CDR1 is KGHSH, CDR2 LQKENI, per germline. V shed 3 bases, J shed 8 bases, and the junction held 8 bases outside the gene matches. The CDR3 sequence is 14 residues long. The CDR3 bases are TGTGCCAGCTCACCCTCGCAGGGGGCTTACGGCTACACCTTC. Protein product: CASSPSQGAYGYTF.

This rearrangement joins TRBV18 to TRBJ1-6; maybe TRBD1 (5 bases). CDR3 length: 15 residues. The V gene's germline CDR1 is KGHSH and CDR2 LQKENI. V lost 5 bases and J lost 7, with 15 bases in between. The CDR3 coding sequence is TGTGCCAGCTCAAAAACCGGGACTGAAAATTCACCCCTCCACTTT. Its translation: CASSKTGTENSPLHF.

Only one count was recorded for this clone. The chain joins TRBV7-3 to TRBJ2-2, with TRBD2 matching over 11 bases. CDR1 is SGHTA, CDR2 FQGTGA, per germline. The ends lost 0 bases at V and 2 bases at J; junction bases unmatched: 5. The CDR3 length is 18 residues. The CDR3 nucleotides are TGTGCCAGCAGCTTAACGTTGGGACTAGCGGCCAACACCGGGGAGCTGTTTTTT. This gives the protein CASSLTLGLAANTGELFF.

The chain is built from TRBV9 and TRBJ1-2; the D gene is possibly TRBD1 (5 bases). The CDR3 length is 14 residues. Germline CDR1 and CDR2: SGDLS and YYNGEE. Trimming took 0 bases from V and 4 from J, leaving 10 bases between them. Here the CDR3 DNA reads TGTGCCAGCAGCGTAGAACAGGTTGCCTATGGCTACACCTTC. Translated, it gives CASSVEQVAYGYTF.

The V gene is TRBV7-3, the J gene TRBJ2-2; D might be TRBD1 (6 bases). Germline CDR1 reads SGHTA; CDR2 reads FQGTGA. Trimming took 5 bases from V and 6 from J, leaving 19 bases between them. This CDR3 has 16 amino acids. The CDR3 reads CASSPATLTGSGELFF. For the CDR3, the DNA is TGTGCCAGCAGCCCCGCTACTCTGACAGGCTCCGGGGAGCTGTTTTTT.

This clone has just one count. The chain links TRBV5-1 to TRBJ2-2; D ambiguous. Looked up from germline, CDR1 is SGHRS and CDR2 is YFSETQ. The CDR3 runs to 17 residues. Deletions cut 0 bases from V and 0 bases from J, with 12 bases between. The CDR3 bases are TGCGCCAGCAGCTTGGGATCCTCGGCGGCGAACACCGGGGAGCTGTTTTTT. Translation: CASSLGSSAANTGELFF.

The CDR3 region is CASSLVPPLLNTGELFF. The CDR3 nucleotides read TGTGCCAGCAGCTTAGTTCCTCCCCTCCTGAACACCGGGGAGCTGTTTTTT. The rearrangement links TRBV7-3 to TRBJ2-2; D call uncertain. Germline V gene lookup returns CDR1 SGHTA and CDR2 FQGTGA. There are 17 residues in the CDR3. The V end lost 2 bases, the J end lost 1 base, and 14 bases lay between the germline ends.

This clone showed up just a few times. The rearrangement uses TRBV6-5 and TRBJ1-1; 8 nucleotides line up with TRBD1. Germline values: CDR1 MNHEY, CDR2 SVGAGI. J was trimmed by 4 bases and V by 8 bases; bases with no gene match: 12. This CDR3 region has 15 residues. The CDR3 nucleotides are TGTGCCAGCGGGTTCCAGGGGGCGCCGGGCACTGAAGCTTTCTTT. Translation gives CASGFQGAPGTEAFF.

CDR3 in amino acids: CAISEGDRGQYEQYF. As DNA, the CDR3 is TGTGCCATCAGTGAAGGGGACAGGGGGCAGTACGAGCAGTACTTC. The gene calls are TRBV10-3 and TRBJ2-7; 12 positions match TRBD1. The germline CDR1 and CDR2 sequences are ENHRY and SYGVKD. The CDR3 sequence is 15 residues long. V was pared by 3 bases and J by 4 bases, with 4 bases of the junction left unmatched.